Listed below are T cell receptor beta chains from one sample, sequenced in a study of blood T cell repertoires in COVID-19. Libraries were prepared by immunoSEQ multiplex PCR; TCRdb keeps only in-frame clonotypes and omits some of them. Counted here are about 200,000 clones, approximately 82% occurring once; the ten biggest clones make up 6.9%. The sample was peripheral blood. Receptors were obtained from a human donor with acute or convalescent COVID-19. The donor label of this sample is uncertain. The CDR3 runs from the conserved cysteine through the conserved F or W. A D gene is named only where the DNA matches it firmly. The size field is filled for only some rows; it gives once, few, many or a size class.

V	size	D	J	DNA	CDR3
TRBV24-1	NA	NA	TRBJ1-5	TGTGCCACCAGTGATCGGGACACTCAGCCCCAGCATTTT	CATSDRDTQPQHF
TRBV28	NA	NA	TRBJ1-5	TGTGCCAGCAGTTTATCTGGACCCGGGAGACAGCCCCAGCATTTT	CASSLSGPGRQPQHF
TRBV5-5	NA	TRBD2	TRBJ2-1	TGTGCCAGCACTCTCGGCGGGAGGATCTACAATGAGCAGTTCTTC	CASTLGGRIYNEQFF
TRBV30	NA	NA	TRBJ2-3	TGTGCCTGGATCAGGACTCTTCGCACAGATACGCAGTATTTT	CAWIRTLRTDTQYF
TRBV18	NA	TRBD1	TRBJ2-7	TGTGCCAGCTCACCAGACGGACAGGTGGGGGACTTC	CASSPDGQVGDF
TRBV3-1/TRBV3-2	NA	NA	TRBJ1-3	TGTGCCAGCAGCCGAGCGATTGAAAACACCATATATTTT	CASSRAIENTIYF
TRBV6-5	NA	TRBD1	TRBJ2-2	TGTGCCAGCAGTTCATGGGACAGGGGGAACACCGGGGAGCTGTTTTTT	CASSSWDRGNTGELFF
TRBV19	NA	NA	TRBJ1-1	TGTGCCAGCGGATCGGGATCATCAAGGTCACGTACTGAAGCTTTCTTT	CASGSGSSRSRTEAFF
TRBV5-1	NA	TRBD2	TRBJ2-5	TGCGCCAGCAGCCAAACTAGCGGGATGACGACCCAGTACTTC	CASSQTSGMTTQYF
TRBV10-3	NA	NA	TRBJ1-5	TGTGCCATCAGTGAGTCGGGAGATCAGCCCCAGCATTTT	CAISESGDQPQHF
TRBV27	NA	TRBD2	TRBJ2-1	TGTGCCAGCAGCTCCTTTGGTAGCGGGATGGAGCCTGAGCAGTTCTTC	CASSSFGSGMEPEQFF
TRBV10-3	NA	NA	TRBJ2-7	TGTGCCATCAGTGGGGAGGGGGCCTACGAGCAGTACTTC	CAISGEGAYEQYF
TRBV30	NA	NA	TRBJ2-6	TGTGCCGTGTCCTACGGGGCCAACGTCCTGACTTTC	CAVSYGANVLTF
TRBV11-2	NA	TRBD1	TRBJ1-1	TGTGCCAGCAGCCGGGACAGGGGGAACACTGAAGCTTTCTTT	CASSRDRGNTEAFF
TRBV11-3	NA	TRBD2	TRBJ2-5	TGTGCCAGCAGCCCGCTCGGGGGGGGGACCCAGTACTTC	CASSPLGGGTQYF
TRBV5-4	NA	TRBD1	TRBJ2-7	TGTGCCAGCAGCCCGGGACAGGGAAGCTACGAGCAGTACTTC	CASSPGQGSYEQYF
TRBV5-4	NA	TRBD2	TRBJ2-7	TGTGCCAGCAGCTTGGGACTAGCGGGAGACGAGCAGTACTTC	CASSLGLAGDEQYF
TRBV9	NA	TRBD1	TRBJ1-1	TGTGCCAGCAGCGTAGGAGGGGGCGGCACTGAAGCTTTCTTT	CASSVGGGGTEAFF
TRBV7-2	once	NA	TRBJ2-2	TGTGCCAGCAGCCCCCGGACAATCACCGGGGAGCTGTTTTTT	CASSPRTITGELFF
TRBV9	few	TRBD2	TRBJ2-2	TGTGCCAGCAGCGTAGGAGGTAGCGGGATCCCTACCGGGGAGCTGTTTTTT	CASSVGGSGIPTGELFF